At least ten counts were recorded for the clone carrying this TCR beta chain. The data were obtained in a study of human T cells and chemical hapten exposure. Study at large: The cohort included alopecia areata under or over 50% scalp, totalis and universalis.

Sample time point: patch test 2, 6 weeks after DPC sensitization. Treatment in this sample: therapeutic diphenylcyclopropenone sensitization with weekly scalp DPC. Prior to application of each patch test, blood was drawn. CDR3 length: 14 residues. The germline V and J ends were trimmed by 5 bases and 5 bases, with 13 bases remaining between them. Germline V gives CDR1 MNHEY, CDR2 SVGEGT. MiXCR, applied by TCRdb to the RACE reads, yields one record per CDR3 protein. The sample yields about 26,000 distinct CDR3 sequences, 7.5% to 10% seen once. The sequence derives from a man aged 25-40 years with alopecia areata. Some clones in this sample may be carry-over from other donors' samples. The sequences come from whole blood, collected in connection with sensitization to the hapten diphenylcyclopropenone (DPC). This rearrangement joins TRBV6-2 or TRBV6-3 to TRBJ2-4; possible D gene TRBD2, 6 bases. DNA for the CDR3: TGTGCCAGCAGTCCCATACCTAGCGAAAACATTCAGTACTTC. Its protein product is CASSPIPSENIQYF.